This T cell receptor beta chain was identified in a study of graft-versus-host responses after intestinal transplantation. Of note for this clone: The antigen remains unidentified.

Profiling relied on immunoSEQ multiplex PCR, and the TCRdb table lists in-frame clones only, not all of them. Seen here are about 94,000 clones, 90% to 95% observed once, and the top ten hold about 0.45%. The V end lost 0 bases, the J end lost 0 bases, and 6 bases lay between the germline ends. In germline, CDR1 is MGHRA, CDR2 YSYEKL. This CDR3 spans 14 amino acids. The chain has TRBV4-1 and TRBJ2-7; D call uncertain. The clonotype was recovered from a human donor who received an intestinal transplant. This material consisted of unstimulated CD8+ T cells sorted from spleen or lymph node cells, taken before intestinal transplant. Here the CDR3 DNA reads TGCGCCAGCAGCCAAGAACACAGCTCCTACGAGCAGTACTTC. Encoded protein: CASSQEHSSYEQYF.